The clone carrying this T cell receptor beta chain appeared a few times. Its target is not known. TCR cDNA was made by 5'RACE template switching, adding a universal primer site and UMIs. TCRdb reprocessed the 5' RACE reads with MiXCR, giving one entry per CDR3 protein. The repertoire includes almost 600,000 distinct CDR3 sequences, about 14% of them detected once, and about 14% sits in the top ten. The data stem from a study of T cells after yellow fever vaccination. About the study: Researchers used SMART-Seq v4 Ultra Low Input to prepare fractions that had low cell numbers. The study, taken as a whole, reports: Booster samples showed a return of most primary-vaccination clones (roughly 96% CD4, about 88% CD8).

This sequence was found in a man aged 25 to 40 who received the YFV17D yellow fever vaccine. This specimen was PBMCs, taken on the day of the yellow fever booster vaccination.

The CDR3 bases are TGTGCCAGCAGCGTAGCTGAACTATCCTACGAGCAGTACTTC. This translates into CASSVAELSYEQYF. The chain employs TRBV9 and TRBJ2-7; no clear D. V was cut by 0 bases and J by 1 base, with 8 bases left in between. This CDR3 spans 14 amino acids. Germline V gene data show CDR1 as SGDLS and CDR2 as YYNGEE.